A selection of T cell receptor beta chains follows, all from one sample in a study of T cells in Graves' hyperthyroidism and ophthalmopathy. From the multiplex PCR reads, TCRdb called clonotypes with MiXCR, one entry per CDR3 protein. The table has about 590,000 distinct CDR3 sequences, more than 15% seen once. The sample consisted of blood. These receptors originate from a young woman with Graves' hyperthyroidism. Each CDR3 is given with its conserved first and last residue. D genes are given only for firm matches. Part of the rows lack a size; the others show once, few, many or a class for expanded clones.

clone size,V gene,J gene,D gene,CDR3 protein,CDR3 DNA
few,TRBV15,TRBJ2-7,NA,CATSRGRDLYEQYF,TGTGCCACCAGCAGAGGTCGGGACCTCTACGAGCAGTACTTC
many,TRBV7-9,TRBJ1-6,NA,CASSLARVGGPLHF,TGTGCCAGCAGCTTGGCGAGGGTTGGTGGACCCCTCCACTTT
few,TRBV3-1,TRBJ2-3,TRBD1,CASSQVSRGLSDTQYF,TGTGCCAGCAGCCAAGTTTCCAGGGGGTTGTCAGATACGCAGTATTTT
few,TRBV19,TRBJ2-7,TRBD1,CASSVGTGNRRGQYF,TGTGCCAGTAGTGTCGGGACAGGGAATAGAAGGGGGCAGTACTTC
few,TRBV5-1,TRBJ1-1,NA,CASSPDSQTEAFF,TGCGCCAGCAGCCCCGACAGTCAGACTGAAGCTTTCTTT
few,TRBV6-5,TRBJ2-7,TRBD1,CASSYTGGLGSYEQYF,TGTGCCAGCAGTTACACAGGGGGGCTCGGGTCCTACGAGCAGTACTTC
few,TRBV4-3,TRBJ2-5,NA,CASSRNLGQETQYF,TGCGCCAGCAGCCGAAACCTAGGGCAAGAGACCCAGTACTTC
few,TRBV6-5,TRBJ2-2,TRBD2,CASSYTRLAGSGGELFF,TGTGCCAGCAGTTACACCAGACTAGCGGGATCGGGCGGGGAGCTGTTTTTT
many,TRBV7-2,TRBJ1-2,TRBD1,CASSYRTGGGYTF,TGTGCCAGCAGCTACAGGACAGGGGGTGGCTACACCTTC
many,TRBV5-1,TRBJ2-2,TRBD1,CASSPRWDSENTGELFF,TGCGCCAGCAGCCCGAGATGGGACAGCGAGAACACCGGGGAGCTGTTTTTT
NA,TRBV20-1,TRBJ1-2,NA,CSARVGAGSYGYTF,TGCAGTGCTAGAGTTGGGGCAGGGAGTTATGGCTACACCTTC
few,TRBV4-1,TRBJ2-1,TRBD2,CASSRGTSGITNSYNEQFF,TGCGCCAGCAGCCGGGGGACTAGCGGGATAACTAACTCCTACAATGAGCAGTTCTTC
NA,TRBV18,TRBJ1-6,TRBD1,CASSPNDPQGAGSPLHF,TGTGCCAGCTCACCAAACGATCCGCAGGGGGCTGGTTCACCCCTCCACTTT
few,TRBV5-1,TRBJ1-6,NA,CASSLAQNSPLHF,TGCGCCAGCAGCTTGGCCCAGAATTCACCCCTCCACTTT
many,TRBV27,TRBJ2-1,TRBD2,CASSSSGSIYNEQFF,TGTGCCAGCAGTTCCAGCGGGAGCATCTACAATGAGCAGTTCTTC
many,TRBV10-3,TRBJ2-3,TRBD2,CATKTGTSGITDTQYF,TGTGCCACCAAGACCGGGACTAGCGGGATCACAGATACGCAGTATTTT
few,TRBV10-3,TRBJ2-1,TRBD2,CAISDGTSVSNEQFF,TGTGCCATCAGTGATGGGACTAGCGTATCCAATGAGCAGTTCTTC
many,TRBV29-1,TRBJ2-3,TRBD2,CSHLPAGIGDTQYF,TGCAGCCATCTCCCAGCGGGGATTGGAGATACGCAGTATTTT
NA,TRBV11-2,TRBJ1-2,NA,CASSQTTGFPGYTF,TGTGCCAGCAGCCAGACGACAGGTTTCCCCGGCTACACCTTC
many,TRBV5-1,TRBJ1-1,NA,CASSMTVNTEAFF,TGCGCCAGCAGCATGACAGTGAACACTGAAGCTTTCTTT
many,TRBV3-1,TRBJ2-5,TRBD1,CASSPRTTGGGETQYF,TGTGCCAGCAGCCCCCGGACGACAGGGGGAGGAGAGACCCAGTACTTC
NA,TRBV28,TRBJ2-7,TRBD2,CASRDTWGGSGYEQYF,TGTGCCAGCAGAGACACCTGGGGGGGGAGTGGCTACGAGCAGTACTTC
many,TRBV10-3,TRBJ2-7,TRBD2,CAITRTSGAYEQYF,TGTGCCATCACTAGGACTAGCGGGGCTTACGAGCAGTACTTC
NA,TRBV18,TRBJ2-3,TRBD1,CASSPNRDRGTDTQYF,TGTGCCAGCTCACCCAACCGGGACAGGGGCACAGATACGCAGTATTTT
few,TRBV28,TRBJ1-3,NA,CASSTSGPPSSGNTIYF,TGTGCCAGCAGTACCTCCGGGCCGCCGAGCTCTGGAAACACCATATATTTT
NA,TRBV4-1,TRBJ2-7,TRBD1,CASSQDGTGPGEQYF,TGCGCCAGCAGCCAAGACGGGACAGGCCCCGGCGAGCAGTACTTC
many,TRBV20-1,TRBJ2-3,NA,CSASLDQGSSDTQYF,TGCAGTGCTAGTTTGGATCAGGGTTCATCAGATACGCAGTATTTT
NA,TRBV25-1,TRBJ1-6,NA,CASSEFERLHF,TGTGCCAGCAGTGAATTTGAGCGCCTCCACTTT
many,TRBV2,TRBJ2-1,TRBD2,CATPGGPYNEQFF,TGTGCCACCCCGGGAGGGCCCTACAATGAGCAGTTCTTC
NA,TRBV30,TRBJ2-2,NA,CASSLGQTITGELFF,TGTGCCAGTAGCCTGGGGCAGACAATCACCGGGGAGCTGTTTTTT
many,TRBV6-2/TRBV6-3,TRBJ2-7,NA,CASSYSRGFYEQYF,TGTGCCAGCAGTTACTCCCGTGGTTTTTACGAGCAGTACTTC
many,TRBV2,TRBJ2-7,NA,CASRKAVYEQYF,TGTGCCAGCAGGAAAGCAGTGTACGAGCAGTACTTC
many,TRBV30,TRBJ2-3,NA,CAWSFLTGLSTDTQYF,TGTGCCTGGAGCTTCCTCACAGGGCTTAGCACAGATACGCAGTATTTT
many,TRBV5-1,TRBJ1-1,TRBD1,CASSLWTGNTEAFF,TGCGCCAGCAGCCTATGGACAGGGAACACTGAAGCTTTCTTT
NA,TRBV7-9,TRBJ2-7,TRBD2,CASSLPPGLAGGPGAKQYF,TGTGCCAGCAGCCTACCCCCGGGACTAGCGGGAGGGCCGGGCGCCAAGCAGTACTTC
many,TRBV3-1,TRBJ2-2,TRBD1,CASSQSSYTGDTGELFF,TGTGCCAGCAGCCAATCGTCTTATACAGGGGATACCGGGGAGCTGTTTTTT
many,TRBV7-2,TRBJ1-2,NA,CASSRGGGKASNYGYTF,TGTGCCAGCAGCCGGGGCGGGGGTAAAGCGTCTAACTATGGCTACACCTTC
few,TRBV11-2,TRBJ1-4,NA,CASNVNQGNSNEKLFF,TGTGCCAGCAACGTGAACCAGGGAAATAGTAATGAAAAACTGTTTTTT
many,TRBV9,TRBJ2-1,TRBD1,CASSVSDRVDEQFF,TGTGCCAGCAGCGTATCCGACAGGGTCGATGAGCAGTTCTTC
NA,TRBV18,TRBJ2-2,TRBD2,CASSPPSTSGTFWTGELFF,TGTGCCAGCTCACCACCTTCGACTAGCGGGACTTTTTGGACCGGGGAGCTGTTTTTT
many,TRBV27,TRBJ1-1,TRBD1,CASRFGQGGNTEAFF,TGTGCCAGCAGATTCGGACAGGGAGGGAACACTGAAGCTTTCTTT
NA,TRBV3-1,TRBJ2-7,TRBD2,CASSQEGVAGKEQYF,TGTGCCAGCAGCCAAGAAGGGGTAGCGGGTAAAGAGCAGTACTTC
many,TRBV7-2,TRBJ1-3,NA,CASSGVGNTIYF,TGTGCCAGCAGCGGAGTTGGAAACACCATATATTTT
many,TRBV2,TRBJ2-1,NA,CASSGRLDSYNEQFF,TGTGCCAGCAGTGGAAGACTAGATTCATACAATGAGCAGTTCTTC
many,TRBV6-1,TRBJ2-2,NA,CASKLSGSNTGELFF,TGTGCCAGCAAGTTGAGTGGGTCGAACACCGGGGAGCTGTTTTTT
many,TRBV10-3,TRBJ2-4,NA,CAISSAGAKNIQYF,TGTGCCATCAGTTCGGCGGGAGCCAAAAACATTCAGTACTTC
many,TRBV15,TRBJ2-6,NA,CATSRGEGSGANVLTF,TGTGCCACCAGCAGAGGAGAAGGGTCTGGGGCCAACGTCCTGACTTTC
few,TRBV7-8,TRBJ2-1,TRBD2,CASSLVASGDSYNEQFF,TGTGCCAGCAGCTTAGTGGCTAGCGGCGACTCCTACAATGAGCAGTTCTTC
many,TRBV12-3/TRBV12-4,TRBJ2-2,TRBD2,CASSQAGGPGELFF,TGTGCCAGCAGTCAAGCGGGAGGGCCAGGGGAGCTGTTTTTT
NA,TRBV29-1,TRBJ2-2,NA,CSVDGRSNTGELFF,TGCAGCGTTGATGGGAGGTCGAACACCGGGGAGCTGTTTTTT
many,TRBV7-9,TRBJ2-5,TRBD1,CASNRQGRETQYF,TGTGCCAGCAACAGACAGGGCAGGGAGACCCAGTACTTC
many,TRBV7-8,TRBJ2-1,NA,CASSSHRVPQGEQFF,TGTGCCAGCAGCAGCCACAGGGTGCCCCAGGGTGAGCAGTTCTTC
NA,TRBV5-1,TRBJ1-1,TRBD1,CASSLGTGRENTEAFF,TGCGCCAGCAGCTTGGGGACAGGGAGGGAGAACACTGAAGCTTTCTTT